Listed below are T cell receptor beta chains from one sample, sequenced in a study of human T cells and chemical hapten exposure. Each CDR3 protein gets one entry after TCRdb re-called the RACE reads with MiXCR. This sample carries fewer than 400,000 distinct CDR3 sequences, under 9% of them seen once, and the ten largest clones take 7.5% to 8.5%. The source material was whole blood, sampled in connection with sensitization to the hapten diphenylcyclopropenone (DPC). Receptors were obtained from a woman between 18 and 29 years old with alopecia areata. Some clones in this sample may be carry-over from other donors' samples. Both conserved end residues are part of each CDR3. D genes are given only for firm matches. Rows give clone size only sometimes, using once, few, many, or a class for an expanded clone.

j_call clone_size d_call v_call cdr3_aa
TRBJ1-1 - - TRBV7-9 CASSLAGLDEAFF
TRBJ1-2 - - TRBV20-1 CSASRQSYSNYGYTF
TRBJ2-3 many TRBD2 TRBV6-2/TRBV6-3 CASSFETSGGPSTDTQYF
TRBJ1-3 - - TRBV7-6 CASSLDRAGNTIYF
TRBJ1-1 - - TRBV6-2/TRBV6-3 CASNPSTLNTEAFF
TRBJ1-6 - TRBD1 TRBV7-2 CASTPTGTDNSPLHF
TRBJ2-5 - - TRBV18 CASSRNGVQETQYF
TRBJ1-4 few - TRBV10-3 CAISEPDQAGKLFF
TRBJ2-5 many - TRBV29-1 CSVDFAGAQYF
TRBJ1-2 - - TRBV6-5 CASRLGPGHYGYTF
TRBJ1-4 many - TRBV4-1 CASSQGGISEKLFF
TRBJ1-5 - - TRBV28 CASGGRGRQPQHF
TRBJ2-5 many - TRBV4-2 CASSQAAPHQETQYF
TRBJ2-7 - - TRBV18 CASSPDGGAYEQYF
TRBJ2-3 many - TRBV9 CASSVAWADTQYF
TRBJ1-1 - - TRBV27 CASSLDSCEAFF
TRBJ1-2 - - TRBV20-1 CSATGERGNYGYTF
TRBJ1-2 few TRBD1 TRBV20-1 CSAREARTGSTYGYTF
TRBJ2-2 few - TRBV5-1 CASSLLVTGTNTGELFF
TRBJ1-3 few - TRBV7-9 CASSLARGSFGNTIYF
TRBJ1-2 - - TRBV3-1 CASSQDGRRSFYGYTF
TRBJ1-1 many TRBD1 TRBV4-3 CASSQDRTGYTEAFF
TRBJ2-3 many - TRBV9 CASSPPMDTQYF
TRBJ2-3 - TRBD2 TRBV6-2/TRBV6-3 CASSTGTSGPLSTDTQYF
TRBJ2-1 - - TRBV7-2 CASSLFPPPTTNEQFF
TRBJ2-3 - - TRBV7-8 CASSLEGRVADTQYF
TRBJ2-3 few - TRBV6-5 CASSYSPLGSDTQYF
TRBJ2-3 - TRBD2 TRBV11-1 CASSPKLAGAVDTQYF
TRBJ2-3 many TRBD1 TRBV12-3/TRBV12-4 CASRRTGGPDTQYF
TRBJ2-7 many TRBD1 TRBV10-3 CAIRTGTGAVYEQYF
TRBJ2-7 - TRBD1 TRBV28 CASSLRGRTYEQYF
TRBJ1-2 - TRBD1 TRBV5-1 CASSPRDRGRDYGYTF
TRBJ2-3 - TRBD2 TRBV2 CASSESRAGENTQYF
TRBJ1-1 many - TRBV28 CASSFPAWSGRTEAFF
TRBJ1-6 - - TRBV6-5 CASSRQLPNSPLHF
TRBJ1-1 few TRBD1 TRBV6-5 CASSLGQGQFAEAFF
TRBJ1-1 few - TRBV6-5 CASSYSSQGLNTEAFF
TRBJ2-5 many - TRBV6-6 CASIRGGSQETQYF
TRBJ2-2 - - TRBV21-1 CASNHTGELFF
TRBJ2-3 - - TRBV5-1 CASTISRPSTDTQYF
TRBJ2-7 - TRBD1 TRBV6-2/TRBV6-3 CASGQGRGEQYF
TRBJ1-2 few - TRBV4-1 CASSQSDGYTF
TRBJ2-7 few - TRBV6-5 CASSFTAGETYEQYF
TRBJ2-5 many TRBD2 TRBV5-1 CASSLTSGGQETQYF
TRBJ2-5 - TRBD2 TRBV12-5 CASSSDGRPQETQYF
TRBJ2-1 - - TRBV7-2 CASSASGVKGNEQFF
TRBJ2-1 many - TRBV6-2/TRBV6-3 CASSYSSGGNEQFF
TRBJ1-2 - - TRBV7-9 CASSPPEGENYGYTF
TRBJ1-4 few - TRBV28 CATRRGLQEKLFF
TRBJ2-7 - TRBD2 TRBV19 CASSSPGLRTGEQYF
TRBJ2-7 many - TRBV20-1 CSARDSVNEQYF
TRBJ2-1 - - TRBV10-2 CASSEGRGTYNEQFF
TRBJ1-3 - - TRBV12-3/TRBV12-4 CASKARGSGNTIYF
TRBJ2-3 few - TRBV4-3 CASSQDRISDTQYF
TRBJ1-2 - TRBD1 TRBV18 CASSPRDRSYGYTF
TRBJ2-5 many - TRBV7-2 CASSLVVGLVGETQYF
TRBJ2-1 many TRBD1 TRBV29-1 CSVDGTGYNEQFF
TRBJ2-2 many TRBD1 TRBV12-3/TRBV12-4 CASLFSGTANTGELFF
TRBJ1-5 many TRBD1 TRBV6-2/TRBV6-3 CASSYGDRRNQPQHF
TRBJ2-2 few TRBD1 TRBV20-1 CSVWTGQNTGELFF